Sequencing of this TCR beta chain was carried out in a study of CXCR3-negative and CXCR3-positive naive CD8 T cells. CDR3 length: 16 amino acids. Germline V lookup: CDR1 SGHDN, CDR2 FVKESK. Through 5' RACE with UMI labels, the TRB cDNA libraries were prepared. TCRdb re-called the 5' RACE reads; every CDR3 protein appears as one record, without DNA. The repertoire table contains around 50,000 distinct CDR3 sequences. Naive CD8+ T cells had a CD45RO-CCR7+CD27+CD95- phenotype. This TCR derives from a human donor in good health. Some clones in this sample may be carry-over from other donors' samples. The chain uses TRBV14 and TRBJ2-7; TCRdb's assignment of TRBD2 cannot be checked, as there is no DNA. Sequences were obtained from naive CXCR3- CD8+ T cells from blood. Subset noted: CD45RO-CCR7+CD27+CD95- naive CD8+ T cells lacking CXCR3 (TNR3-). CDR3 in amino acids: CASSQVAHSQYDEQYF.